The subject of this entry is one TCR beta chain. Those designated as exposed participants met a COVID-19 case within 2 weeks before study entry. The data were taken from a study of blood T cell repertoires in COVID-19. About the research overall: The cDNA or gDNA used as material had been derived from T cells, B-cell-depleted T cells, or PBMCs.

V was shortened by 4 bases and J by 5 bases, with 26 bases between the two germline ends. The CDR3 consists of 18 residues. The germline gives CDR1 SGHVS, CDR2 FQNEAQ. Profiling relied on immunoSEQ multiplex PCR, and the TCRdb table lists in-frame clones only, not all of them. Of 250,000 or so clones listed, 75% to 90% were seen once; the top ten hold 2.5% to 3.5%. Input material: PBMCs or T cells enriched from blood (not recorded which). This TCR was recovered from a woman between 40 and 55 years old who had been exposed to COVID-19. The V and J genes are TRBV7-8 and TRBJ1-1; tentative D call: TRBD1 (6 bases). CDR3 in DNA: TGTGCCAGCAGCTCCCATACAGGGTGGGGTAGGGGAATGACTGAAGCTTTCTTT. This translates into CASSSHTGWGRGMTEAFF.